This T cell receptor beta chain derives from a study of glioma-infiltrating T cells after dendritic cell vaccination. The V and J ends lost 5 bases and 5 bases, in that order; junction bases with no gene match: 6. The CDR3 is made up of 14 amino acids. Germline V gene sequence: CDR1 PRHDT, CDR2 FYEKMQ (reference sequence). This table comes from immunoSEQ multiplex PCR, and its TCRdb copy is limited to in-frame clones, with some not included. The sample holds more than 100,000 clones, about four fifths seen once. The sequence was collected from a human donor with glioblastoma. Material: blood, obtained before dendritic cell vaccination. The chain combines TRBV13 with TRBJ2-7; 10 bases align to TRBD1. The CDR3 region has the DNA TGTGCCAGCAGCCTCCGGACAGGGGGTGACGAGCAGTACTTC. Translated, it gives CASSLRTGGDEQYF.